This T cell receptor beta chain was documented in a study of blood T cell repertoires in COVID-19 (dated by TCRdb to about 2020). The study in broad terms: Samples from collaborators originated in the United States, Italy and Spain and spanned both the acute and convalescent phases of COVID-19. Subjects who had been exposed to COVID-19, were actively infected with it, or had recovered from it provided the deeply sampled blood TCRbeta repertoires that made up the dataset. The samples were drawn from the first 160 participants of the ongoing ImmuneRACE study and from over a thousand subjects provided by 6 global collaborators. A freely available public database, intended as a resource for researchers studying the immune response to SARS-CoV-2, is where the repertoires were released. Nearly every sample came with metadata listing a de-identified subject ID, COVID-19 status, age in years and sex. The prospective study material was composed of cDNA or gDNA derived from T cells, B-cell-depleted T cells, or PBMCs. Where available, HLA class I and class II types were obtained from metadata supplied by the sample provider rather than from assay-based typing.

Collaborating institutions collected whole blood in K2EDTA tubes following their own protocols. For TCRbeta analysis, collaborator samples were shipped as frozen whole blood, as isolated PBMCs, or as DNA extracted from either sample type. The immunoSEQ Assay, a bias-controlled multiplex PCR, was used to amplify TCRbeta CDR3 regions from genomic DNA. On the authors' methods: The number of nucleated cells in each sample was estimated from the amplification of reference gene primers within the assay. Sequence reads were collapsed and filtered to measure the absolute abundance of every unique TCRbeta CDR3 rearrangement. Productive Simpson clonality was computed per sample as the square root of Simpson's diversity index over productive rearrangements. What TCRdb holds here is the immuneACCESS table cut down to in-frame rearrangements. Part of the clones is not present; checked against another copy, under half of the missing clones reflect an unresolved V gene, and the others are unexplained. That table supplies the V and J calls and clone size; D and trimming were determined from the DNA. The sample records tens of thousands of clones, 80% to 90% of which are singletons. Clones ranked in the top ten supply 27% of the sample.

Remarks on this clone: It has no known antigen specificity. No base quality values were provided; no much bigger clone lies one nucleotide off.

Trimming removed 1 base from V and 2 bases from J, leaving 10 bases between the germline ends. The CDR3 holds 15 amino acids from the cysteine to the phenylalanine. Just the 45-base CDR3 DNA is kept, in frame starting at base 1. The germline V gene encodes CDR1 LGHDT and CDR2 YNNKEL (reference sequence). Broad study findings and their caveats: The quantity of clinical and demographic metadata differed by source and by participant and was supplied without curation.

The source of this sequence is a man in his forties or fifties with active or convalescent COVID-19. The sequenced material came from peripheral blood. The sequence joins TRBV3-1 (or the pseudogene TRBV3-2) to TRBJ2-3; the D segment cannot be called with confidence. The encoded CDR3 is CASSQAVATTDTQYF. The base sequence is TGTGCCAGCAGCCAAGCCGTAGCCACCACAGATACGCAGTATTTT.